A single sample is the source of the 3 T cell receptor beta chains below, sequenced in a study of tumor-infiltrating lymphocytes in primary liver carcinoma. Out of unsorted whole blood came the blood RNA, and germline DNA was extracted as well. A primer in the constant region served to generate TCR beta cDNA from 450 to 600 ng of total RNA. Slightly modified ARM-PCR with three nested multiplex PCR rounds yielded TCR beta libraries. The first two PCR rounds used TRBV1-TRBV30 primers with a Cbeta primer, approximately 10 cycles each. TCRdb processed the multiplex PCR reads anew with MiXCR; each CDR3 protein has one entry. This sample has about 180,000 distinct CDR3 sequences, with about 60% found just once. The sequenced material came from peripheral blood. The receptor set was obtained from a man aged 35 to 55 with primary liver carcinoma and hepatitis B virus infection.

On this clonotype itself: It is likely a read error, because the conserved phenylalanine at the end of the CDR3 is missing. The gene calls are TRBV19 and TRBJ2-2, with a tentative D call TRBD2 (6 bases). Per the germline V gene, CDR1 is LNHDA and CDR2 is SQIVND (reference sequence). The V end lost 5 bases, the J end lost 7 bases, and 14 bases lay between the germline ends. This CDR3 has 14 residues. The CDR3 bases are TGTGCCAGTAGTGCGGGACTCGTGGGCGGGGAGCTGTTTTCT. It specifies CASSAGLVGGELFS.

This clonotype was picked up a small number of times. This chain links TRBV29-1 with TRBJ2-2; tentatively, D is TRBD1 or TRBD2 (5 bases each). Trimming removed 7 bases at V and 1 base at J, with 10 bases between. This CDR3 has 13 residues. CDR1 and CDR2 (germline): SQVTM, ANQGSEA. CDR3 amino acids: CSAGTQNTGELFF. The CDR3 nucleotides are TGCAGCGCCGGGACGCAGAACACCGGGGAGCTGTTTTTT.

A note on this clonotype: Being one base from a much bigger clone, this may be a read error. In nucleotides, the CDR3 is TGTGCCAGCAGCCCCGGGATAGACCCCTATGGCTACACCTTC. Translated: CASSPGIDPYGYTF. The chain couples TRBV11-2 to TRBJ1-2; D remains ambiguous. Germline lookup yields CDR1 SGHAT and CDR2 FQNNGV. The V and J ends lost 5 bases and 4 bases respectively, with 14 bases between them. The CDR3 has 14 amino acids. The whole variable domain, filled in from reference TRBV11-2 and TRBJ1-2, reads EAGVAQSPRYKIIEKRQSVAFWCNPISGHATLYWYQQILGQGPKLLIQFQNNGVVDDSQLPKDRFSAERLKGVDSTLKIQPAKLEDSAVYLCASSPGIDPYGYTFGSGTRLTVV.